These T cell receptor beta chains were read from a single sample in a study of T cells in localized non-small cell lung cancer. Repertoires were generated with immunoSEQ multiplex PCR, while TCRdb's copy carries only in-frame clones and drops some. The sample has over 55,000 clones, about 90% seen once. Here the sequenced sample was peripheral blood, taken before any cancer treatment. The source of these receptors is a woman between 40 and 69 years old with stage I lung adenocarcinoma. Both conserved end residues are part of each CDR3. Fields, in order: J gene, D gene, clone size, V gene, CDR3 DNA, CDR3 protein. A D gene is named only where the DNA matches it firmly. Rows may omit the clone size; those that give it use once, few, many or a size class.

j_call: TRBJ2-3
d_call: TRBD2
clone_size: few
v_call: TRBV28
cdr3_nt: TGTGCCAGCAGTTCCGCCTCGACTAGCGGGAGGTTGGATACGCAGTATTTT
cdr3_aa: CASSSASTSGRLDTQYF

j_call: TRBJ1-2
d_call: -
clone_size: -
v_call: TRBV4-3
cdr3_nt: TGCGCCAGCAGCGGACCTAACTATGGCTACACCTTC
cdr3_aa: CASSGPNYGYTF

j_call: TRBJ2-1
d_call: -
clone_size: -
v_call: TRBV6-5
cdr3_nt: TGTGCCAGCAGTTCTAAGGTTTACAATGAGCAGTTCTTC
cdr3_aa: CASSSKVYNEQFF

j_call: TRBJ2-5
d_call: -
clone_size: -
v_call: TRBV27
cdr3_nt: TGTGCCAGCAGCGATTCTCCGATCGAGACCCAGTACTTC
cdr3_aa: CASSDSPIETQYF

j_call: TRBJ1-1
d_call: -
clone_size: -
v_call: TRBV10-2
cdr3_nt: TGCGCCACCAACGGGGAGACTGAAGCTTTCTTT
cdr3_aa: CATNGETEAFF

j_call: TRBJ2-5
d_call: -
clone_size: -
v_call: TRBV18
cdr3_nt: TGTGCCAGCTCACCCATGGACAGCCAAGAGACCCAGTACTTC
cdr3_aa: CASSPMDSQETQYF

j_call: TRBJ2-2
d_call: -
clone_size: -
v_call: TRBV7-3
cdr3_nt: TGTGCCAGCAGCGCCCGGGGCGGGGAGCTGTTTTTT
cdr3_aa: CASSARGGELFF

j_call: TRBJ1-1
d_call: -
clone_size: -
v_call: TRBV28
cdr3_nt: TGTGCCAGCAGTCAGGGAGGAGGGGGGGTCGGCACTGAAGCTTTCTTT
cdr3_aa: CASSQGGGGVGTEAFF

j_call: TRBJ1-1
d_call: -
clone_size: once
v_call: TRBV7-9
cdr3_nt: TGTGCCAGCAGCCAAGGACTTCTGGGGACTGAAGCTTTCTTT
cdr3_aa: CASSQGLLGTEAFF

j_call: TRBJ1-1
d_call: -
clone_size: -
v_call: TRBV10-3
cdr3_nt: TGTGCCATCCGGGCAGGGAGCACTGAAGCTTTCTTT
cdr3_aa: CAIRAGSTEAFF

j_call: TRBJ1-2
d_call: -
clone_size: -
v_call: TRBV4-3
cdr3_nt: TGCGCCAGCAGCCTAGACAACAGGGTCGATGGCTACACCTTC
cdr3_aa: CASSLDNRVDGYTF

j_call: TRBJ2-3
d_call: -
clone_size: -
v_call: TRBV4-1
cdr3_nt: TGCGCCAGCAGCCAAGTTGAAACGACAAGAGATACGCAGTATTTT
cdr3_aa: CASSQVETTRDTQYF

j_call: TRBJ1-2
d_call: -
clone_size: -
v_call: TRBV5-1
cdr3_nt: TGCGCCAGCAGCTTGGGCGGGACGGCTGTGCTCAGCTACACCTTC
cdr3_aa: CASSLGGTAVLSYTF

j_call: TRBJ2-7
d_call: TRBD2
clone_size: -
v_call: TRBV2
cdr3_nt: TGTGCCAGCAGTGAACCTAGCGGGAGGGCCAAGCAGTACTTC
cdr3_aa: CASSEPSGRAKQYF

j_call: TRBJ2-7
d_call: -
clone_size: -
v_call: TRBV28
cdr3_nt: TGTGCCAGCAGCGTTTTTGGGGACTTGATATACGAGCAGTACTTC
cdr3_aa: CASSVFGDLIYEQYF

j_call: TRBJ2-1
d_call: TRBD2
clone_size: -
v_call: TRBV7-9
cdr3_nt: TGTGCCAGCAGCGCGGGACTAGCGGGAAATAATGAGCAGTTCTTC
cdr3_aa: CASSAGLAGNNEQFF

j_call: TRBJ2-7
d_call: TRBD1
clone_size: -
v_call: TRBV29-1
cdr3_nt: TGCAGCGTTACTCCCCGGGACAGGGACCACGAGCAGTACTTC
cdr3_aa: CSVTPRDRDHEQYF

j_call: TRBJ1-2
d_call: TRBD1
clone_size: -
v_call: TRBV20-1
cdr3_nt: TGCAATGGACAGGGACTCTATGGCTACACCTTC
cdr3_aa: CNGQGLYGYTF